These 17 T cell receptor beta chains were sequenced from one sample in a study of blood T cell repertoires in COVID-19. TCRdb's table, derived via immunoSEQ multiplex PCR, lists solely in-frame clones and lacks some. The sample yields approximately 270,000 clones, 70% to 85% seen once. Sequenced sample: peripheral blood. The receptors originated from a human donor with COVID-19, enrolled during active disease. The donor label of this sample is uncertain.

The chain is built from TRBV7-8 and TRBJ2-7; D is uncertain. V lost 0 bases and J lost 0, with 6 bases in between. Germline CDR1 is SGHVS and CDR2 is FQNEAQ. The CDR3 spans 14 residues. The CDR3 region has the DNA TGTGCCAGCAGCTTAGCCTCGAGCTCCTACGAGCAGTACTTC. Its translation is CASSLASSSYEQYF.

This chain connects TRBV19 to TRBJ2-1, with D hard to call. CDR1 is LNHDA, CDR2 SQIVND, per germline (reference sequence). Trimming shortened V by 8 bases and J by 5 bases, and 22 bases separated the two germline ends. This CDR3 has 16 residues. The CDR3 region is CASGGIAALVNNEQFF. DNA of the CDR3: TGTGCCAGTGGCGGAATCGCGGCTCTAGTAAACAATGAGCAGTTCTTC.

The chain joins TRBV19 to TRBJ1-5; perhaps TRBD1 as D (6 bases). V gave up 3 bases and J gave up 4 bases, with 19 bases separating them. CDR1 is LNHDA, CDR2 SQIVND, per germline (reference sequence). The CDR3 has 17 amino acids. The CDR3 DNA is TGTGCCAGTAGTATTGCTAGGGAGTTCGGACAGAATCAGCCCCAGCATTTT. Translated, it gives CASSIAREFGQNQPQHF.

The chain uses TRBV3-1 (or the pseudogene TRBV3-2) and TRBJ2-1, with TRBD2 matching 12 bases. CDR1 is LGHDT and CDR2 is YNNKEL in the germline V gene (reference sequence). This CDR3 comprises 17 residues. V lost 1 base, J lost 6 bases, and 7 bases stayed unmatched. The CDR3 region has the DNA TGTGCCAGCAGCCAAGGTGTCGGACTAGCGGGATCCAATGAGCAGTTCTTC. Encoded protein: CASSQGVGLAGSNEQFF.

The V call is TRBV7-2, the J call TRBJ1-5; 7 bases align to TRBD1. This CDR3 has 14 amino acids. Germline V gene lookup returns CDR1 SGHTA and CDR2 FQGNSA. The V segment lost 5 bases and the J segment 4 bases; nucleotides outside the gene matches: 5. CDR3 DNA: TGTGCCAGCAGCCCCGGGACAGATAATCAGCCCCAGCATTTT. The encoded protein is CASSPGTDNQPQHF.

The gene calls are TRBV30 and TRBJ2-2; D gene ambiguous. Trimming took 0 bases from V and 6 from J, leaving 8 bases between them. This CDR3 spans 13 amino acids. Germline loops: CDR1 GTSNPN, CDR2 SVGIG (reference sequence). The CDR3 nucleotides read TGTGCCTGGAGTGTCGAGGAGCCCGGGGAGCTGTTTTTT. Residues: CAWSVEEPGELFF.

This chain joins TRBV19 and TRBJ2-2; D gene unclear. This CDR3 region has 15 residues. V was cut by 0 bases and J by 1 base, with 6 bases left in between. CDR1 LNHDA and CDR2 SQIVND come from the germline V gene (reference sequence). The CDR3 protein is CASSIDRRNTGELFF. In DNA, the CDR3 is TGTGCCAGTAGTATAGATCGGAGGAACACCGGGGAGCTGTTTTTT.

The genes are TRBV5-1 and TRBJ1-3; D call uncertain. With 1 base removed from V and 0 bases from J, the gap between germline ends came to 8 bases. The CDR3 loop spans 15 amino acids. In germline, CDR1 is SGHRS, CDR2 YFSETQ. The CDR3 DNA reads as TGCGCCAGCAGCTTGAGACTAGGCTCTGGAAACACCATATATTTT. Translated, it gives CASSLRLGSGNTIYF.

The chain joins TRBV11-2 to TRBJ2-7; D is perhaps TRBD2 (6 bases). Trimming cost V 5 bases and J 3 bases, with 20 bases left between them. This CDR3 region has 16 residues. The germline CDR1 and CDR2 sequences are SGHAT and FQNNGV. CDR3 nucleotide sequence: TGTGCCAGCAGCCGTACCGGGGCGGGGCCCGTCTACGAGCAGTACTTC. It encodes CASSRTGAGPVYEQYF. The entire variable domain, with the rest obtained from reference TRBV11-2 and TRBJ2-7, is as follows: EAGVAQSPRYKIIEKRQSVAFWCNPISGHATLYWYQQILGQGPKLLIQFQNNGVVDDSQLPKDRFSAERLKGVDSTLKIQPAKLEDSAVYLCASSRTGAGPVYEQYFGPGTRLTVT.

This chain connects TRBV28 to TRBJ2-7; TRBD2 aligns across 7 bases. Germline lookup yields CDR1 MDHEN and CDR2 SYDVKM. This CDR3 has 15 amino acids. The V segment lost 7 bases and the J segment 3 bases; nucleotides outside the gene matches: 12. CDR3 coding DNA: TGTGCCAGCACCCGGACGGCGGGAGCCCACTACGAGCAGTACTTC. Translated, it gives CASTRTAGAHYEQYF.

In its sample, this clone was seen a few times. The chain links TRBV6-6 to TRBJ2-1; no definite D call. V lost 6 bases and J lost 10, with 16 bases in between. Looked up from germline, CDR1 is MNHNY and CDR2 is SVGAGI (reference sequence). The CDR3 is 13 residues long. DNA for the CDR3: TGTGCCAGCAGAGCCATGTCCTCGAGGGAGCAGTTCTTC. Amino acid sequence: CASRAMSSREQFF.

The CDR3 reads CASSSGRQTSYEQYF. The CDR3, as DNA: TGTGCCAGCAGTTCGGGTCGGCAAACCTCCTACGAGCAGTACTTC. The chain uses TRBV6-5 and TRBJ2-7; the D is unclear. The V and J ends lost 4 bases and 0 bases respectively, with 13 bases between them. CDR1 and CDR2 (germline): MNHEY, SVGAGI. The CDR3 runs 15 residues.

The gene calls are TRBV27 and TRBJ2-1; perhaps TRBD2 as D (5 bases). The CDR3 extends over 13 amino acids. With 6 bases removed from V and 9 bases from J, the gap between germline ends came to 15 bases. CDR1 is MNHEY, CDR2 SMNVEV, per germline (reference sequence). CDR3 sequence reads: CASRTPGRGEQFF. The CDR3 DNA is TGTGCCAGCAGGACTCCCGGACGGGGTGAGCAGTTCTTC.

This clone was seen only once. This chain connects TRBV5-1 to TRBJ1-2; D call uncertain. The germline V gene encodes CDR1 SGHRS and CDR2 YFSETQ. This CDR3 comprises 15 residues. V shed 4 bases and J shed 3 bases, with 16 bases lying between them. Here the CDR3 reads CASSPDLGRYYGYTF. CDR3 coding DNA: TGCGCCAGCAGCCCTGACCTGGGGAGGTACTATGGCTACACCTTC.

The chain employs TRBV5-4 and TRBJ1-2; 9 bases line up with TRBD1. Trimming took 1 base from V and 4 from J; bases not matched to a gene: 5. CDR3 size: 15 residues. Germline CDR1 and CDR2: SGHNT and YYREEE (reference sequence). CDR3 sequence: CASSLRDRERYGYTF. CDR3 nucleotide sequence: TGTGCCAGCAGCTTGAGGGACAGGGAGCGCTATGGCTACACCTTC.

The rearrangement links TRBV7-3 to TRBJ2-2; D possibly corresponds to TRBD1 (5 bases). This CDR3 is 16 amino acids long. CDR1 and CDR2 (germline): SGHTA, FQGTGA. The germline V and J ends were trimmed by 5 bases and 4 bases, with 17 bases remaining between them. This CDR3 is CASSAKAGIGTGELFF. The CDR3, as DNA: TGTGCCAGCAGCGCAAAGGCAGGGATAGGCACCGGGGAGCTGTTTTTT.

This clone has only a few counts. The chain couples TRBV29-1 to TRBJ2-3; 9 nucleotides match TRBD2. The germline V gene encodes CDR1 SQVTM and CDR2 ANQGSEA. The CDR3 covers 16 residues. Trimming cost V 4 bases and J 0 bases; bases outside gene matches: 8. CDR3 residues: CSVGMQAGGSTDTQYF. CDR3 in DNA: TGCAGCGTTGGCATGCAGGCGGGGGGGAGCACAGATACGCAGTATTTT.